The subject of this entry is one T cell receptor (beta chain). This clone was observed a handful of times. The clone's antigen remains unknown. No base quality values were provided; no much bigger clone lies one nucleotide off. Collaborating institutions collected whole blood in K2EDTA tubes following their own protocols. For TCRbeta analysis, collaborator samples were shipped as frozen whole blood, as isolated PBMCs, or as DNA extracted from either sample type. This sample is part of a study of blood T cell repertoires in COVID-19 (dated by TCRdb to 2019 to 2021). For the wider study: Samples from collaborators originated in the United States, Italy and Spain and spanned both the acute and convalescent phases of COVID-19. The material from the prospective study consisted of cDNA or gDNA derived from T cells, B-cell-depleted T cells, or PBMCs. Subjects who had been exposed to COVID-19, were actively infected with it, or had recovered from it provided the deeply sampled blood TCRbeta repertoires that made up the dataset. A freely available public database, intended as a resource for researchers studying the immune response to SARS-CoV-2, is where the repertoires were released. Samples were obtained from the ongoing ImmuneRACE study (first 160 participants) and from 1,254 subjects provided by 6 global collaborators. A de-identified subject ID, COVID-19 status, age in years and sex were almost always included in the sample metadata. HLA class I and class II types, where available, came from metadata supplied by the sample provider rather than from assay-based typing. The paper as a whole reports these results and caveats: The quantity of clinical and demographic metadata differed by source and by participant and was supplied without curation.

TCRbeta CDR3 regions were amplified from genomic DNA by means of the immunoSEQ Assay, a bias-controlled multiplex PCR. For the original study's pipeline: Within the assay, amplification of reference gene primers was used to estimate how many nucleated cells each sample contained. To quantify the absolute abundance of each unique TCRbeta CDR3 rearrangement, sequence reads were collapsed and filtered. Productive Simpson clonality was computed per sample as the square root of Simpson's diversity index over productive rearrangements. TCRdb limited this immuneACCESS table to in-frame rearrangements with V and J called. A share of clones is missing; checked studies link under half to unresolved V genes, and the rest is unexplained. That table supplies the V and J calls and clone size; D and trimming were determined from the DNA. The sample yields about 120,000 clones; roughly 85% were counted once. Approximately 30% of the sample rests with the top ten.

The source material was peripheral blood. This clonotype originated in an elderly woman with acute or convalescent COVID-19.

The CDR3 protein: CASSRSSGFKGRGAFF. The nucleotides are TGCGCCAGCAGCCGATCCTCGGGTTTTAAGGGCCGAGGGGCTTTCTTT. The chain was built from TRBV4-3 and TRBJ1-1, with the D gene too uncertain to name. The trim is 4 bases for V and 11 bases for J, with a gap of 26 bases between the germline ends. Reading from cysteine to phenylalanine, the CDR3 counts 16 amino acids. The kept DNA is CDR3 alone, 48 bases in frame from the first base. Sequences LGHNA (CDR1) and YSLEER (CDR2) are obtained from the germline V gene.